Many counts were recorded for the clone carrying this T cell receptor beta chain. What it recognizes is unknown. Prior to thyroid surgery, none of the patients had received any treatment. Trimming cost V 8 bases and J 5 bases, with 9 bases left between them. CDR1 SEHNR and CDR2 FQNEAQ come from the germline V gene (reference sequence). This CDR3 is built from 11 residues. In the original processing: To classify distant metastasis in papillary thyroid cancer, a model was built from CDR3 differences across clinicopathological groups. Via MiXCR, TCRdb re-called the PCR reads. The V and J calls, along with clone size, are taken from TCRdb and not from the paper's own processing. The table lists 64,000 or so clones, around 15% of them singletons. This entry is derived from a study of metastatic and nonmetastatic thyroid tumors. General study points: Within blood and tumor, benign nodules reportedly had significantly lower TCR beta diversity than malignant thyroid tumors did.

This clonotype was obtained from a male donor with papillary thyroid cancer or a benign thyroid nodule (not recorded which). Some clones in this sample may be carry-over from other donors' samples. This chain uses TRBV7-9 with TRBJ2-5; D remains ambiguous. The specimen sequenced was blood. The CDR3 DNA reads TGTGCCAGCGGCACCCGTGAGACCCAGTACTTC. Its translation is CASGTRETQYF.